One and the same sample provided the 5 T cell receptor beta chains below, sequenced in a study of T cell responses to AZD1222 COVID-19 vaccine. Data came from immunoSEQ multiplex PCR; TCRdb stores just in-frame clones and leaves some out. Of some 160,000 clones in the sample, 92% were seen once. This sample comprised peripheral blood, obtained on day 0 of AZD1222 vaccination. The receptors originated from an adult in good health.

V usage is TRBV9 and J usage is TRBJ1-6; maybe TRBD1 (6 bases). Trimming cost V 2 bases and J 10 bases, with 13 bases left between them. Germline-derived CDR1 and CDR2 are SGDLS and YYNGEE. The CDR3 covers 14 residues. The CDR3 here is CASSVSGGGSPLHF. The CDR3 nucleotides read TGTGCCAGCAGCGTGTCGGGAGGGGGATCACCCCTCCACTTT.

The chain uses TRBV6-5 and TRBJ2-7; D perhaps matches TRBD1 (6 bases). The V end was cut by 6 bases, the J end by 12 bases, with 18 bases between. Germline V gene sequence: CDR1 MNHEY, CDR2 SVGAGI. The CDR3 is made up of 12 amino acids. The CDR3 DNA reads TGTGCCAGCAGACAATCCGCAGGGGTGTGGTACTTC. Protein: CASRQSAGVWYF.

The CDR3 spells CASSQGERPTNEKLFF. The CDR3 DNA follows: TGTGCCAGCAGTCAGGGGGAGCGCCCAACTAATGAAAAACTGTTTTTT. The chain carries TRBV4-2 and TRBJ1-4; 7 bases agree with TRBD1. The CDR3 contains 16 residues. V lost 6 bases and J lost 0; bases outside the gene matches: 7. Germline V lookup: CDR1 LGHNA, CDR2 YNFKEQ.

The chain recombines TRBV24-1 with TRBJ2-7, with 11 positions matching TRBD2. CDR1 and CDR2 (germline): KGHDR, SFDVKD. This CDR3 has 16 amino acids. Losses at the gene ends were 4 bases for V and 4 bases for J; bases not matched to a gene: 8. This CDR3 is CATSDYGLAGSYEQYF. The CDR3 DNA reads TGTGCCACCAGTGACTATGGACTAGCGGGCAGTTACGAGCAGTACTTC.

The chain recombines TRBV4-1 with TRBJ2-2; 16 nucleotides align to TRBD2. CDR3 length: 16 residues. Looked up from germline, CDR1 is MGHRA and CDR2 is YSYEKL. V shed 4 bases and J 6 bases; nucleotides not matched to a gene: 2. The CDR3 DNA follows: TGCGCCAGCAGCCGGGGACTAGCGGGAGGGGCCGGGGAGCTGTTTTTT. Residues: CASSRGLAGGAGELFF.